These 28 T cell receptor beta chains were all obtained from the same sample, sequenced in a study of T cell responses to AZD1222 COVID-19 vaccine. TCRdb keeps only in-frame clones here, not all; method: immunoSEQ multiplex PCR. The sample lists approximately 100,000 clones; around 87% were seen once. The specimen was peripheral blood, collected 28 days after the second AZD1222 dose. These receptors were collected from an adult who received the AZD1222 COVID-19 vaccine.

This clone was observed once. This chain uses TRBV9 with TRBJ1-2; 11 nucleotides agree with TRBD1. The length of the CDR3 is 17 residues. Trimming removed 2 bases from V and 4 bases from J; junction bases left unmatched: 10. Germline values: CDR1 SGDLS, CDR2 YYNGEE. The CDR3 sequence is CASSVVGQGALGYGYTF. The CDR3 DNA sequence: TGTGCCAGCAGCGTCGTAGGACAGGGGGCGCTGGGCTATGGCTACACCTTC. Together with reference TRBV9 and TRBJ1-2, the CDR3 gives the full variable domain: DSGVTQTPKHLITATGQRVTLRCSPRSGDLSVYWYQQSLDQGLQFLIQYYNGEERAKGNILERFSAQQFPDLHSELNLSSLELGDSALYFCASSVVGQGALGYGYTFGSGTRLTVV.

The CDR3 DNA sequence: TGTGCCAGCAGTTGTCCGGGACACCCGAGCTCCTATAATTCACCCCTCCACTTT. Its protein is CASSCPGHPSSYNSPLHF. The chain uses TRBV6-9 and TRBJ1-6; D may be TRBD1 (6 bases). Per germline, CDR1 MNHGY and CDR2 SVAAGI. The CDR3 sequence is 18 residues long. Deletions cut 4 bases from V and 0 bases from J, with 16 bases between.

The CDR3 spells CASSYQGGEAFF. The CDR3 DNA is TGTGCCAGCAGTTATCAGGGTGGCGAAGCTTTCTTT. The gene calls are TRBV2 and TRBJ1-1, with D possibly TRBD1 on 5 matching bases. From germline, CDR1 is SNHLY and CDR2 FYNNEI. V was trimmed by 5 bases and J by 8 bases, leaving 12 bases between them. The CDR3 length is 12 residues. Drawing the rest from reference TRBV2 and TRBJ1-1, the complete variable domain is EPEVTQTPSHQVTQMGQEVILRCVPISNHLYFYWYRQILGQKVEFLVSFYNNEISEKSEIFDDQFSVERPDGSNFTLKIRSTKLEDSAMYFCASSYQGGEAFFGQGTRLTVV.

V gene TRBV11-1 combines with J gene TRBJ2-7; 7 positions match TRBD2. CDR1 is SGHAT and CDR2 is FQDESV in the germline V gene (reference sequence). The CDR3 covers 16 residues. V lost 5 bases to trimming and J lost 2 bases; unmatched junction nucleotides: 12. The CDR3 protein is CASSPRPAGAAYEQYF. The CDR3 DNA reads TGTGCCAGCAGCCCCCGCCCGGCGGGAGCAGCCTACGAGCAGTACTTC. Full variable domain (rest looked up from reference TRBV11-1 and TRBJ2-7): EAEVAQSPRYKITEKSQAVAFWCDPISGHATLYWYRQILGQGPELLVQFQDESVVDDSQLPKDRFSAERLKGVDSTLKIQPAELGDSAMYLCASSPRPAGAAYEQYFGPGTRLTVT.

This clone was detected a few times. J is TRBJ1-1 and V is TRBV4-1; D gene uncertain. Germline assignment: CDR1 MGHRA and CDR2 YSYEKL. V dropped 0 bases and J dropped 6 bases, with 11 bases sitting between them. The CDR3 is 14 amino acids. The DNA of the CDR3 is TGCGCCAGCAGCCAAGAGGGCGCGGTAGCTGAAGCTTTCTTT. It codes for CASSQEGAVAEAFF.

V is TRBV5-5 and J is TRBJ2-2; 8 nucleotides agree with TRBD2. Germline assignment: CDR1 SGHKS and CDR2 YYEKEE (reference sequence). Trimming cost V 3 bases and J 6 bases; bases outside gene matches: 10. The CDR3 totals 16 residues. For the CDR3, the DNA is TGTGCCAGCAGCTCCCGGGGGGGCACTAGTTCCGGGGAGCTGTTTTTT. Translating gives CASSSRGGTSSGELFF.

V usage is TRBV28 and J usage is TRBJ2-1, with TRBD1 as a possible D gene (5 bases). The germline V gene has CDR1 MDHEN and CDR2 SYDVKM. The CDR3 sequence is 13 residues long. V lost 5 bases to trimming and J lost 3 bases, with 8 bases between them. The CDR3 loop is CASSPTGYNEQFF. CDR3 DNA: TGTGCCAGCAGTCCCACAGGCTACAATGAGCAGTTCTTC.

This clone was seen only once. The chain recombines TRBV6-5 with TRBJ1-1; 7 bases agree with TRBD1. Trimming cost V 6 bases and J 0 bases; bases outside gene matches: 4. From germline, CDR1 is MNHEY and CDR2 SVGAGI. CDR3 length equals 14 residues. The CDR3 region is CASSLDRVNTEAFF. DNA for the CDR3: TGTGCCAGCAGCCTCGACAGGGTGAACACTGAAGCTTTCTTT.

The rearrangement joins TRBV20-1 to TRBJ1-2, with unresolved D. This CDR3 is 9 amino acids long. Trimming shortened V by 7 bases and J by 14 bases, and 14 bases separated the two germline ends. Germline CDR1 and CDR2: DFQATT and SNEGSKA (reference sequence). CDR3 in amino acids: CSEGRRATF. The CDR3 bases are TGCAGTGAAGGACGTAGAGCGACCTTC.

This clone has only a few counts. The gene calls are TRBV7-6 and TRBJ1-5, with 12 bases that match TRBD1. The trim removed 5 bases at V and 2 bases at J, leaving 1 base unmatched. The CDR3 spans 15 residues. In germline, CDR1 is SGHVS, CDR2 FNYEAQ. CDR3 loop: CASSRDRGRNQPQHF. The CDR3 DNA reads TGTGCCAGCAGCCGGGACAGGGGGCGCAATCAGCCCCAGCATTTT.

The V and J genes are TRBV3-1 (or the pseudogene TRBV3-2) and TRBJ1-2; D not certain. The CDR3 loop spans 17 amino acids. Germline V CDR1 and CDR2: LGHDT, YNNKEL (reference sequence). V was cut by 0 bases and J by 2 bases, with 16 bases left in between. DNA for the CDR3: TGTGCCAGCAGCCAAGAAACGGTCCTGGAAGCCAACTATGGCTACACCTTC. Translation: CASSQETVLEANYGYTF.

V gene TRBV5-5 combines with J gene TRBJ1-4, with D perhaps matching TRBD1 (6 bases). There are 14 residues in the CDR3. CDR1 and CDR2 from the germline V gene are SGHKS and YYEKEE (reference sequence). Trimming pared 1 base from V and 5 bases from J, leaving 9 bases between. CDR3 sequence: CASSLRQGNEKLFF. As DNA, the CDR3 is TGTGCCAGCAGCTTGCGCCAGGGGAATGAAAAACTGTTTTTT.

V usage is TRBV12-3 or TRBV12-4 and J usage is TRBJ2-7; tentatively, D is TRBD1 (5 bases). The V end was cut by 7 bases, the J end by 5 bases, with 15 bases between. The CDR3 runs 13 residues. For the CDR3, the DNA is TGTGCCAGCAAACCAAGACAGACCAACGAGCAGTACTTC. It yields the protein CASKPRQTNEQYF.

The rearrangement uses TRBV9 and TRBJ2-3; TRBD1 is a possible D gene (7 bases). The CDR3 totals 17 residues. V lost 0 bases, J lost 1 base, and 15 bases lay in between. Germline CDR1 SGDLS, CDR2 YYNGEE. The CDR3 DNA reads TGTGCCAGCAGCGTAGATGGAGGAGGGGGCGGCACAGATACGCAGTATTTT. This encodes CASSVDGGGGGTDTQYF.

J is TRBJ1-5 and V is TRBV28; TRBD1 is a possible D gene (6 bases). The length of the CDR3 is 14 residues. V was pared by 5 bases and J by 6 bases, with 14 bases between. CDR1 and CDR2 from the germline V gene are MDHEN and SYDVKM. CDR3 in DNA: TGTGCCAGCAGTACCCAGGGAGGGGGTCAGCCCCAGCATTTT. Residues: CASSTQGGGQPQHF.

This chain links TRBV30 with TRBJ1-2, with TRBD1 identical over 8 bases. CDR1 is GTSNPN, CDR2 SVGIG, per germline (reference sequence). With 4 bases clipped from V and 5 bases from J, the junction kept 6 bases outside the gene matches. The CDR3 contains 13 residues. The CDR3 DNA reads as TGTGCCTGGAATCGGGACAGGCCTTATGGCTACACCTTC. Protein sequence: CAWNRDRPYGYTF. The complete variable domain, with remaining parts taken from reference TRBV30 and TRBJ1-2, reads SQTIHQWPATLVQPVGSPLSLECTVEGTSNPNLYWYRQAAGRGLQLLFYSVGIGQISSEVPQNLSASRPQDRQFILSSKKLLLSDSGFYLCAWNRDRPYGYTFGSGTRLTVV.

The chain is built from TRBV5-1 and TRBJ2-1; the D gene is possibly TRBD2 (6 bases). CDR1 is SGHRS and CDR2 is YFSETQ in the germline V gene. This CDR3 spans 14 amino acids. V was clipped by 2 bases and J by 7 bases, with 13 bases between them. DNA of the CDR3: TGCGCCAGCAGCTTCAGACTAGTCCCTAATGAGCAGTTCTTC. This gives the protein CASSFRLVPNEQFF.

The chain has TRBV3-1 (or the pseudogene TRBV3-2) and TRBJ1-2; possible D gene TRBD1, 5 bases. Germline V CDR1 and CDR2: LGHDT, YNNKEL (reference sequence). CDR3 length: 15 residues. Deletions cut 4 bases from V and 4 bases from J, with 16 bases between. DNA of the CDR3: TGTGCCAGCAGCCCATGGGGCGGGGCTGGCTATGGCTACACCTTC. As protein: CASSPWGGAGYGYTF.

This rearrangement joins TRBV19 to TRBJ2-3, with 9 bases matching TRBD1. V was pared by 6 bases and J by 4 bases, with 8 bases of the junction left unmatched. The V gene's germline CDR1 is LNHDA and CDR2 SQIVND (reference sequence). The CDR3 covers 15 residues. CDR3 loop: CASRRGTGYSDTQYF. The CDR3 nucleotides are TGTGCCAGTAGGAGAGGGACAGGGTATTCAGATACGCAGTATTTT. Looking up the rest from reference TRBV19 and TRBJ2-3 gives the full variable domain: DGGITQSPKYLFRKEGQNVTLSCEQNLNHDAMYWYRQDPGQGLRLIYYSQIVNDFQKGDIAEGYSVSREKKESFPLTVTSAQKNPTAFYLCASRRGTGYSDTQYFGPGTRLTVL.

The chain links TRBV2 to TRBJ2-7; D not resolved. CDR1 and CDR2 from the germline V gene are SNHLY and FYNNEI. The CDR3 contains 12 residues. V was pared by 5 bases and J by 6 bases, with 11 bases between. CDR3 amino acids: CASSYASGEQYF. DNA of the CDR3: TGTGCCAGCAGTTACGCCTCGGGCGAGCAGTACTTC.

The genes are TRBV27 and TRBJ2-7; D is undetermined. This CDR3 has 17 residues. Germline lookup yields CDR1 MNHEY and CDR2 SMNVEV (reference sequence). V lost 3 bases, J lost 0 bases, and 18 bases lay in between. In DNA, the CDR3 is TGTGCCAGCAGTTTGTTCCAGCCCCTATGGAGCTCCTACGAGCAGTACTTC. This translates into CASSLFQPLWSSYEQYF.

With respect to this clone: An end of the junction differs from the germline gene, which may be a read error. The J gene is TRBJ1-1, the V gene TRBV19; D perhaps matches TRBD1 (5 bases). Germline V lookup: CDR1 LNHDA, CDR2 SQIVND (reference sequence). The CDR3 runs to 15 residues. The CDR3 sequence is CASSIDPGDSSRAFF. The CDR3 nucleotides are TGTGCCAGTAGCATAGACCCGGGGGACTCTTCACGGGCTTTCTTT.

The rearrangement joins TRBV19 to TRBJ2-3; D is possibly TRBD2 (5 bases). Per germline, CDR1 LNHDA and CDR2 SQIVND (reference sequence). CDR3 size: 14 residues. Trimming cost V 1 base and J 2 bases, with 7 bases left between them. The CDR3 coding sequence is TGTGCCAGTAGTATAGTCGGGAACACAGATACGCAGTATTTT. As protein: CASSIVGNTDTQYF.

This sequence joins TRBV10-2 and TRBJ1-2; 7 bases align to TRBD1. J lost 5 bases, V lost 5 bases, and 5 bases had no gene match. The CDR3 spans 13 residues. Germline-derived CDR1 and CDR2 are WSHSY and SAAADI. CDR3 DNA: TGCGCCAGCAGTTTTGACAGGGCTTATGGCTACACCTTC. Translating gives CASSFDRAYGYTF.

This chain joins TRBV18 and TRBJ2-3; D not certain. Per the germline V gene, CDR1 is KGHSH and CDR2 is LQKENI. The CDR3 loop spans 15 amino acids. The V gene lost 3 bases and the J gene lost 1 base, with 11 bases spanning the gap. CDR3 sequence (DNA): TGTGCCAGCTCACCTCCACACGACCGCACAGATACGCAGTATTTT. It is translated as CASSPPHDRTDTQYF.

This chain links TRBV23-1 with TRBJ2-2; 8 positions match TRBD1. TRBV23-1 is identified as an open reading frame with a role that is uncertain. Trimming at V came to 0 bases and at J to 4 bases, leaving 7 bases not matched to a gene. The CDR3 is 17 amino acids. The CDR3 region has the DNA TGCGCCAGCAGTCAATCTACAGGGGGATGGGCCACCGGGGAGCTGTTTTTT. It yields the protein CASSQSTGGWATGELFF.

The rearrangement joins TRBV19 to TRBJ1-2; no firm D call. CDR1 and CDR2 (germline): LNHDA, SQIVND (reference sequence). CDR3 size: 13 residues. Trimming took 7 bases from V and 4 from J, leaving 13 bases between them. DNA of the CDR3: TGTGCCAGTAATATTCGGGGAGGCTATGGCTACACCTTC. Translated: CASNIRGGYGYTF.

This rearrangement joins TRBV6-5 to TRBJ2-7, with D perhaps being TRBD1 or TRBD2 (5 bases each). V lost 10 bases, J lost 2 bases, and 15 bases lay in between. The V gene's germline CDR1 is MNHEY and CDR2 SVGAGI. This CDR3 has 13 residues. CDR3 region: CATKRDGTYEQYF. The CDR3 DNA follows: TGTGCCACTAAAAGGGACGGAACCTACGAGCAGTACTTC.